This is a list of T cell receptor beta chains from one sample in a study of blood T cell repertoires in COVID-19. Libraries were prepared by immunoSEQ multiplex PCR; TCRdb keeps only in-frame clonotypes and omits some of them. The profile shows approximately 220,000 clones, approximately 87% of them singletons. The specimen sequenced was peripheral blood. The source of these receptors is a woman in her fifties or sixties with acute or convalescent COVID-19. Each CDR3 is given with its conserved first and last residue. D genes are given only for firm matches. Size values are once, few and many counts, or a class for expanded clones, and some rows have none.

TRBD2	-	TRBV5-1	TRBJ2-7	CASSSGSAGGGYEQYF	TGCGCCAGCAGCTCGGGTTCGGCGGGAGGTGGTTACGAGCAGTACTTC
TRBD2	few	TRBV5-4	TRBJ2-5	CASSLEETSGETQYF	TGTGCCAGCAGCCTGGAGGAGACTAGCGGGGAGACCCAGTACTTC
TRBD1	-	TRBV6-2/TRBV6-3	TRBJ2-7	CASSYTTGKVTYEQYF	TGTGCCAGCAGTTATACGACAGGGAAGGTGACCTACGAGCAGTACTTC
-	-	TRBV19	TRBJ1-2	CASSPLPRPTVRSYGYTF	TGTGCCAGTAGTCCTCTCCCGCGCCCGACAGTCCGGAGCTATGGCTACACCTTC
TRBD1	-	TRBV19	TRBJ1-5	CASSLRGQGAGNQPQHF	TGTGCCAGTAGTCTGAGGGGACAGGGAGCGGGCAATCAGCCCCAGCATTTT
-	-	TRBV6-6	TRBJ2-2	CASSSTDSPLSGELFF	TGTGCCAGCAGTTCGACAGACAGCCCCTTATCCGGGGAGCTGTTTTTT
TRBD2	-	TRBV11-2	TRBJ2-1	CASSFSGEGYNEQFF	TGTGCCAGCAGCTTCTCGGGGGAGGGCTACAATGAGCAGTTCTTC
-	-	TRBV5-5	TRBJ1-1	CASSPRTDKNTEAFF	TGTGCCAGCAGCCCTAGGACAGACAAGAACACTGAAGCTTTCTTT
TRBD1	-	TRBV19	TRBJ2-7	CASSLGQGREQYF	TGTGCCAGTAGTCTCGGACAGGGGCGCGAGCAGTACTTC
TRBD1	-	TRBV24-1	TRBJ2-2	CATSPGQGLRGGELFF	TGTGCCACCTCACCGGGACAGGGCCTCCGAGGGGGGGAGCTGTTTTTT
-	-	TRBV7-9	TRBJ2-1	CASSLGGRYYNEQFF	TGTGCCAGCAGCTTGGGGGGAAGATACTACAATGAGCAGTTCTTC
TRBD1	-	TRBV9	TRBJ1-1	CASSRQPGQHTEAFF	TGTGCCAGCAGCCGTCAACCGGGACAGCACACTGAAGCTTTCTTT
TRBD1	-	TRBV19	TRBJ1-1	CASSAHRTGGTEAFF	TGTGCCAGTAGTGCCCACCGAACAGGGGGCACTGAAGCTTTCTTT
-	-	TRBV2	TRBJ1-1	CASSSTDGAGAFF	TGTGCCAGCAGTTCCACTGACGGTGCGGGAGCTTTCTTT
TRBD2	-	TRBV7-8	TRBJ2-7	CASSLGGGGRDEQYF	TGTGCCAGCAGCTTAGGGGGGGGAGGACGCGACGAGCAGTACTTC
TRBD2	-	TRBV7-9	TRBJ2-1	CASSLGRASGSSYNEQFF	TGTGCCAGCAGCTTAGGGCGGGCTAGCGGGAGTTCCTACAATGAGCAGTTCTTC
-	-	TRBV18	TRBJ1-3	CASSPSENTIYF	TGTGCCAGCTCACCTAGTGAAAACACCATATATTTT
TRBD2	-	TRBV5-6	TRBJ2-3	CASSPVAGTDTQYF	TGTGCCAGCAGCCCCGTAGCGGGAACAGATACGCAGTATTTT
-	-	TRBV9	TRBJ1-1	CASSVEPMNTEAFF	TGTGCCAGCAGCGTAGAGCCTATGAACACTGAAGCTTTCTTT
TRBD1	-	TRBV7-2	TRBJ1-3	CASSLQGAIPGNTIYF	TGTGCCAGCAGTTTACAGGGGGCCATTCCTGGAAACACCATATATTTT
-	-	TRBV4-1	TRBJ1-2	CASSQGGHQGYTF	TGCGCCAGCAGCCAAGGGGGACATCAAGGCTACACCTTC
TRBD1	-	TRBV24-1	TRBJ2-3	CATSGPRQGESADTQYF	TGTGCCACCAGTGGGCCCAGACAGGGGGAGTCGGCAGATACGCAGTATTTT
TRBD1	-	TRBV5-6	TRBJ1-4	CASSPRQGKALNEKLFF	TGTGCCAGCAGCCCCCGACAGGGGAAGGCCTTAAATGAAAAACTGTTTTTT
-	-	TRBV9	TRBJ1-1	CASSVASVNTEAFF	TGTGCCAGCAGCGTGGCCAGTGTGAACACTGAAGCTTTCTTT
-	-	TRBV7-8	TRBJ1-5	CASTGGKSNQPQHF	TGTGCCAGCACGGGGGGTAAGAGCAATCAGCCCCAGCATTTT
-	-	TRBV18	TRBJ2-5	CASSPPTDQETQYF	TGTGCCAGCTCACCACCAACAGACCAAGAGACCCAGTACTTC
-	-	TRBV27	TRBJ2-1	CASSLWPESSYNEQFF	TGTGCCAGCAGTTTATGGCCGGAGAGCTCCTACAATGAGCAGTTCTTC
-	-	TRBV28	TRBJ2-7	CASSFYRGGHEQYF	TGTGCCAGCAGTTTTTACAGGGGGGGTCACGAGCAGTACTTC
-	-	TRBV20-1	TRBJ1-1	CSAAGPSRAFF	TGCAGTGCTGCAGGGCCGTCTAGAGCTTTCTTT
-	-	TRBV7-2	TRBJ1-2	CASSPLLIVGGGNGYTF	TGTGCCAGCAGCCCCCTCTTGATTGTGGGGGGGGGCAATGGCTACACCTTC
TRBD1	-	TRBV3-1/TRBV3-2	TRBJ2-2	CASSTWTGVSTGELFF	TGTGCCAGCAGCACCTGGACAGGGGTTAGCACCGGGGAGCTGTTTTTT
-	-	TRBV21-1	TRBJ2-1	CASSKDGEGCNNEQFF	TGTGCCAGCAGCAAAGACGGAGAGGGTTGCAACAATGAGCAGTTCTTC
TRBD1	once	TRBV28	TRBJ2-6	CASSLWVDRGSGANVLTF	TGTGCCAGCAGTTTATGGGTCGACAGGGGATCCGGGGCCAACGTCCTGACTTTC
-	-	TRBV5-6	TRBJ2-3	CASSWGRGPYAAGTQYF	TGTGCCAGCAGCTGGGGGCGAGGTCCTTATGCGGCCGGTACGCAGTATTTT
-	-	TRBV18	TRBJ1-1	CASSPPSSTEAFF	TGTGCCAGCTCACCACCGTCCAGCACTGAAGCTTTCTTT
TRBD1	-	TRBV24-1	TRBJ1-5	CATSDLTGAVQPQHF	TGTGCCACCAGTGATTTGACAGGGGCGGTTCAGCCCCAGCATTTT
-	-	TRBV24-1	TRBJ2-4	CATSDLGGLLWYF	TGTGCCACCAGTGATTTAGGAGGGCTTCTTTGGTACTTC
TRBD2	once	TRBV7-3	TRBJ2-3	CASSSRLAGDPSTDTQYF	TGTGCCAGCAGCTCTCGACTAGCGGGGGACCCTAGCACAGATACGCAGTATTTT
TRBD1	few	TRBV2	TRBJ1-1	CASSDNRGAEAFF	TGTGCCAGCAGTGATAACAGGGGGGCTGAAGCTTTCTTT
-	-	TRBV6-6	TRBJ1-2	CASNSRDLSYGYTF	TGTGCCAGCAATTCCCGGGACTTGTCCTATGGCTACACCTTC